These T cell receptor beta chains were read from a single sample in a study of TIL therapy for anti-PD-1-resistant metastatic lung cancer. This table comes from immunoSEQ multiplex PCR, and its TCRdb copy is limited to in-frame clones, with some not included. The repertoire has about 95,000 clones, roughly two thirds of them found once; the top ten carry about 10%. The source material was tumor tissue, sampled at baseline. The origin of the receptors is a person aged 25-85 years with non-small cell lung cancer. Both conserved end residues are part of each CDR3. The D gene is left open where the match is weak. Clone size is not always given. Where it is, it says once, few, many or a class for expanded clones.

>.|TRBJ2-7|TRBV6-6|.
CASSPGPFRSYEQYF
TGTGCCAGCAGCCCCGGACCCTTCAGGTCCTACGAGCAGTACTTC
>.|TRBJ2-7|TRBV19|TRBD1
CASSIVGDRAYEQYF
TGTGCCAGTAGTATTGTGGGGGACAGAGCCTACGAGCAGTACTTC
>once|TRBJ2-1|TRBV28|.
CASSLSGRLVYNEQFF
TGTGCCAGCAGTTTAAGCGGCCGGCTAGTTTACAATGAGCAGTTCTTC
>.|TRBJ2-7|TRBV2|TRBD1
CASTRDRGPYEQYF
TGTGCCAGCACTAGGGACAGGGGCCCCTACGAGCAGTACTTC
>.|TRBJ1-1|TRBV30|.
CAWSVQGSPNTEAFF
TGTGCCTGGAGTGTACAAGGGTCCCCGAACACTGAAGCTTTCTTT
>.|TRBJ1-1|TRBV15|TRBD1
CATSRAQGGTEAFF
TGTGCCACCAGCAGAGCGCAGGGGGGCACTGAAGCTTTCTTT
>many|TRBJ2-1|TRBV4-2|.
CASSQDWAKEQFF
TGTGCCAGCAGCCAAGATTGGGCCAAAGAGCAGTTCTTC
>.|TRBJ2-1|TRBV11-2|.
CASSLASGPLNEQFF
TGTGCCAGCAGCTTAGCCAGCGGCCCCCTCAATGAGCAGTTCTTC
>few|TRBJ1-1|TRBV7-9|TRBD1
CASSLGPRQGLGNTEAFF
TGTGCCAGCAGCTTAGGCCCCCGACAGGGTCTCGGGAACACTGAAGCTTTCTTT
>.|TRBJ2-7|TRBV7-9|.
CASSLQGGAYEQYF
TGTGCCAGCAGCTTACAGGGGGGAGCCTATGAGCAGTACTTC
>once|TRBJ1-2|TRBV19|TRBD1
CASRRQGNYGYTF
TGTGCCAGTAGGAGACAGGGGAACTATGGCTACACCTTC
>many|TRBJ2-7|TRBV5-1|TRBD2
CASSLLAGGMSSYEQYF
TGCGCCAGCAGCTTACTAGCGGGAGGTATGAGCTCCTACGAGCAGTACTTC
>.|TRBJ2-5|TRBV18|TRBD2
CASSPLRTSGAEETQYF
TGTGCCAGCTCACCCCTCCGGACTAGCGGGGCAGAGGAGACCCAGTACTTC